The 3 T cell receptor beta chains in this list originate from one sample, sequenced in a study of identical twins. Via MiXCR, TCRdb re-called the 5' RACE reads, giving one row per CDR3 protein. The repertoire holds fewer than 350,000 distinct CDR3 sequences, with 6.5% to 9.5% as singletons. These sequences were also reported in another study, on yellow fever vaccine responses in identical twins.

Material for sequencing was memory (CD45RO+) T cells sorted from blood. These receptors came from a woman aged 18-29 years in good health.

This clonotype was recorded at least ten times. The J gene is TRBJ1-5, the V gene TRBV15; D is perhaps TRBD1 (6 bases). The CDR3 runs to 16 residues. With 3 bases removed from V and 0 bases from J, the gap between germline ends came to 12 bases. Germline lookup yields CDR1 LNHNV and CDR2 YYDKDF (reference sequence). The CDR3 nucleotides are TGTGCCACCAGCAGCCCAACAGGGTCTAGCAATCAGCCCCAGCATTTT. Its translation: CATSSPTGSSNQPQHF.

This clonotype has at least ten counts. The V gene is TRBV12-3 or TRBV12-4, the J gene TRBJ2-7, with a tentative D call TRBD1 (6 bases). CDR3 length: 13 residues. Trimming cost V 5 bases and J 2 bases, with 10 bases left between them. CDR3 amino acids: CASSPGTPYEQYF. CDR3 nucleotide sequence: TGTGCCAGCAGTCCAGGGACACCCTACGAGCAGTACTTC.

Only a few counts were recorded for this clonotype. V is TRBV7-9 and J is TRBJ1-1; D is uncertain. V lost 5 bases and J lost 7, with 14 bases in between. Germline V CDR1 and CDR2: SEHNR, FQNEAQ (reference sequence). This CDR3 spans 13 amino acids. The CDR3 DNA follows: TGTGCCAGCAGCCTCGAGGGATATCGTGAAGCTTTCTTT. This codes for CASSLEGYREAFF.